Listed below are T cell receptor beta chains from one sample, sequenced in a study of regulatory T cells. Produced via immunoSEQ multiplex PCR; TCRdb's table is partial and in-frame only. The table records tens of thousands of clones, 93% of them present only once. Sequencing input: CD8+ T cells sorted from blood. Receptor source: a child under 10 years old with CD3G deficiency. CDR3s include the opening cysteine and the closing phenylalanine or tryptophan. The D gene is left open where the match is weak. Clone size is not always given. Where it is, it says once, few, many or a class for expanded clones.

>NA|TRBV28|TRBJ1-5|NA
TGTGCCAGCAGTTTCCGGGAAGGGGATCAGCCCCAGCATTTT
CASSFREGDQPQHF
>TRBD2|TRBV5-1|TRBJ2-1|NA
TGCGCCAGCAGCCGGGGACTAGCGGGATACAATGAGCAGTTCTTC
CASSRGLAGYNEQFF
>NA|TRBV7-8|TRBJ2-3|NA
TGTGCCAGCAGCTGGAGGGCCAGCACAGATACGCAGTATTTT
CASSWRASTDTQYF
>NA|TRBV6-1|TRBJ2-7|NA
TGTGCCAGCAGTGAATTAGACAGGTTTTACGAGCAGTACTTC
CASSELDRFYEQYF
>NA|TRBV28|TRBJ1-5|NA
TGTGCCAGCAGTTTAGCCGCAGGGCTGGATCAGCCCCAGCATTTT
CASSLAAGLDQPQHF
>NA|TRBV6-1|TRBJ2-1|NA
TGTGCCAGCAGTGACCTTTGGGGGTTGGAGCAGTTCTTC
CASSDLWGLEQFF
>NA|TRBV28|TRBJ2-7|NA
TGTGCCAGCAGAACCAAGGACGGCTACGAGCAGTACTTC
CASRTKDGYEQYF
>TRBD2|TRBV6-1|TRBJ2-7|NA
TGTGCCAGCAGTGAGGGACTAGCGGCAACCTACGAGCAGTACTTC
CASSEGLAATYEQYF
>NA|TRBV6-6|TRBJ1-2|NA
TGTGCCAGCAGTATAACAGGGCCAGATGGCTACACCTTC
CASSITGPDGYTF
>NA|TRBV28|TRBJ1-5|NA
TGTGCCAGCAGTTGGGGGGGGAATCAGCCCCAGCATTTT
CASSWGGNQPQHF
>NA|TRBV6-1|TRBJ2-3|NA
TGTGCCAGCAGCAGGGCCAGGACAGATACGCAGTATTTT
CASSRARTDTQYF
>NA|TRBV19|TRBJ2-5|NA
TGTGCCAGTAGTAATTCCCCAGGGGAGACCCAGTACTTC
CASSNSPGETQYF
>TRBD1|TRBV28|TRBJ2-3|once
TGTGCCAGCAGTTACAGGGGGGATACGCAGTATTTT
CASSYRGDTQYF
>NA|TRBV6-1|TRBJ1-2|NA
TGTGCCAGCAGTGAACTTGGCCCGGAGAATGGCTACACCTTC
CASSELGPENGYTF
>TRBD1|TRBV28|TRBJ1-2|NA
TGTGCCAGCAGCCCTACAGGGGCCCACTATGGCTACACCTTC
CASSPTGAHYGYTF
>TRBD2|TRBV28|TRBJ2-1|NA
TGTGCCAGCAGTCCAGTGGGGACTAGCGGATACAATGAGCAGTTCTTC
CASSPVGTSGYNEQFF
>TRBD2|TRBV13|TRBJ2-7|once
TGTGCCAGCAGCGCGCAGGCGGGCGGGAGGACCAACGAGCAGTACTTC
CASSAQAGGRTNEQYF
>NA|TRBV28|TRBJ2-7|NA
TGTGCCAGCAGTTCGTGGGACTCTAGTTACGAGCAGTACTTC
CASSSWDSSYEQYF
>NA|TRBV7-8|TRBJ2-3|NA
TGTGCCAGCAGCCTCGGATCAGGGGATACGCAGTATTTT
CASSLGSGDTQYF
>TRBD1|TRBV13|TRBJ2-7|NA
TGTGCCAGCAGTGGACAGGGGATGAGGGAGCAGTACTTC
CASSGQGMREQYF
>NA|TRBV27|TRBJ2-1|NA
TGTGCCAGCAGTCTTAGCAGGAGCTCCTACAATGAGCAGTTCTTC
CASSLSRSSYNEQFF
>NA|TRBV7-9|TRBJ2-3|NA
TGTGCCAGCAGCTTATCTTCAGATACGCAGTATTTT
CASSLSSDTQYF
>TRBD2|TRBV18|TRBJ2-1|once
TGTGCCAGCTCACACCGTAGCGGGAGGGCCGACAATGAGCAGTTCTTC
CASSHRSGRADNEQFF
>TRBD2|TRBV7-9|TRBJ2-3|NA
TGTGCCAGCAGCTTATTTTTTGGCGTAGGACTAGCGGGAGGAGATACGCAGTATTTT
CASSLFFGVGLAGGDTQYF
>TRBD2|TRBV5-1|TRBJ2-7|NA
TGCGCCAGCAGCTTAGCGGGAGGGCCGTACGAGCAGTACTTC
CASSLAGGPYEQYF
>TRBD1|TRBV6-1|TRBJ2-7|NA
TGTGCCAGCAGTGCGGACAGGGGCTACGAGCAGTACTTC
CASSADRGYEQYF
>TRBD1|TRBV7-9|TRBJ2-5|NA
TGTGCCAGCAGCTACGGGACAGGAGGCCAGTACTTC
CASSYGTGGQYF
>NA|TRBV9|TRBJ1-4|NA
TGTGCCAGCAGCGTACGAGGGGGGTCTACTGAAAAACTGTTTTTT
CASSVRGGSTEKLFF
>NA|TRBV10-3|TRBJ2-1|once
TGTGCCATCAGTGCCCTAGGGAATGAGCAGTTCTTC
CAISALGNEQFF
>NA|TRBV28|TRBJ1-5|NA
TGTGCCAGCATCTCTCGGGGCTTTAGCAATCAGCCCCAGCATTTT
CASISRGFSNQPQHF
>TRBD2|TRBV13|TRBJ2-3|NA
TGTGCCAGCAGCCCCCGGACTAGCGGAACAGATACGCAGTATTTT
CASSPRTSGTDTQYF
>TRBD1|TRBV29-1|TRBJ1-2|NA
TGCAGCGTCTTACCGGGACAGGGGCCCTATGGCTACACCTTC
CSVLPGQGPYGYTF
>NA|TRBV27|TRBJ2-3|NA
TGTGCCAGCAGTTCAACAGGGTTGCCAGATACGCAGTATTTT
CASSSTGLPDTQYF
>NA|TRBV5-1|TRBJ1-2|NA
TGCGCCAGCAGCCCCGGGACCGGGGCCGATAACTATGGCTACACCTTC
CASSPGTGADNYGYTF
>NA|TRBV6-6|TRBJ2-7|NA
TGTGCCAGCAGAGGGAGTGCGCGCGAGCAGTACTTC
CASRGSAREQYF
>NA|TRBV28|TRBJ2-2|NA
TGTGCCAGCAGTACCGTTAGGTCTGGGGAGCTGTTTTTT
CASSTVRSGELFF
>NA|TRBV6-1|TRBJ2-1|once
TGTGCCAGCAGTGAATGGGGGGAGCAGTTCTTC
CASSEWGEQFF
>NA|TRBV28|TRBJ1-1|NA
TGTGCCAGCAGTTTGGCACACATGAACACTGAAGCTTTCTTT
CASSLAHMNTEAFF
>NA|TRBV6-6|TRBJ2-7|NA
TGTGCCAGCAGTTACAAAGAGGGGTACGAGCAGTACTTC
CASSYKEGYEQYF
>NA|TRBV28|TRBJ2-1|NA
TGTGCCAGCAGTTTGAGAGGGGCCAACAATGAGCAGTTCTTC
CASSLRGANNEQFF
>TRBD2|TRBV9|TRBJ2-5|NA
TGTGCCAGCAACCTAGCGGGAGCCCCCCAAGAGACCCAGTACTTC
CASNLAGAPQETQYF
>NA|TRBV19|TRBJ2-1|NA
TGTGCCAGTAGCCAGTCGGGGGGGGACAGAAAACAGTTCTTC
CASSQSGGDRKQFF
>NA|TRBV19|TRBJ2-1|once
TGTGCCAGTAGTAATAAGGGACTCAATGAGCAGTTCTTC
CASSNKGLNEQFF
>TRBD2|TRBV28|TRBJ2-7|NA
TGTGCCAGCAGTCCACCGGGACTAGCAGCCTACGAGCAGTACTTC
CASSPPGLAAYEQYF
>NA|TRBV28|TRBJ1-6|NA
TGTGCCAGCAGTGTGGCCGGGGATAATTCACCCCTCCACTTT
CASSVAGDNSPLHF